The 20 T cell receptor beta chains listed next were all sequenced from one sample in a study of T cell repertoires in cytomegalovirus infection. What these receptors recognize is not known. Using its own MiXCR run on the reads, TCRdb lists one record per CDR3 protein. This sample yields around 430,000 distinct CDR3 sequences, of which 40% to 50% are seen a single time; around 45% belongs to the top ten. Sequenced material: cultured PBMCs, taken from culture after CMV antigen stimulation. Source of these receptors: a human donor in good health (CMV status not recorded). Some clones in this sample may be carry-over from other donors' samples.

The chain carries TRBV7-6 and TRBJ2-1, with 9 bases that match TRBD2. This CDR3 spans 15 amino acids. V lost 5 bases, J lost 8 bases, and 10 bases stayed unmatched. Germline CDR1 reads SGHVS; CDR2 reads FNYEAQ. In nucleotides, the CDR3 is TGTGCCAGCAGCCTATGGCAGCGGGGGGTCTATGAGCAGTTCTTC. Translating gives CASSLWQRGVYEQFF.

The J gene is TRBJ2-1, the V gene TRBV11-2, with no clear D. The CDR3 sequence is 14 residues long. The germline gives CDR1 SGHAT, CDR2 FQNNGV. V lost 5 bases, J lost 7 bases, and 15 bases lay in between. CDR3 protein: CASSPSSGRNEQFF. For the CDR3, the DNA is TGTGCCAGCAGCCCCTCCAGTGGCAGAAATGAGCAGTTCTTC. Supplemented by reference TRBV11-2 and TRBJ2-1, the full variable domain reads EAGVAQSPRYKIIEKRQSVAFWCNPISGHATLYWYQQILGQGPKLLIQFQNNGVVDDSQLPKDRFSAERLKGVDSTLKIQPAKLEDSAVYLCASSPSSGRNEQFFGPGTRLTVL.

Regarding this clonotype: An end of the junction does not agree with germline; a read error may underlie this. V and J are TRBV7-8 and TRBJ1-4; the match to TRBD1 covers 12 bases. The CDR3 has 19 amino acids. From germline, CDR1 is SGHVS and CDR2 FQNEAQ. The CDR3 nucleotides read TGTGCCAACAGCTTAACTTTAACGGGACAGGGGGCGGAAGGTGAAAAACTGTTTTTT. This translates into CANSLTLTGQGAEGEKLFF.

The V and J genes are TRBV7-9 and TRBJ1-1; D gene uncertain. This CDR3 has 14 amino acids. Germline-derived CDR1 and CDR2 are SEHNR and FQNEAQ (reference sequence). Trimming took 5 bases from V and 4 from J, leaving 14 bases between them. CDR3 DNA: TGTGCCAGCAGCCCGACGGCCCTAAGCACTGAAGCTTTCTTT. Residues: CASSPTALSTEAFF.

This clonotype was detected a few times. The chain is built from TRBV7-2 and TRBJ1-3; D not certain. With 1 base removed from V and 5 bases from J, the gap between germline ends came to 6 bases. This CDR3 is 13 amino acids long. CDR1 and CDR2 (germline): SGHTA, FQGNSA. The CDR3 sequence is CASSLGARNTIYF. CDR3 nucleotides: TGTGCCAGCAGCTTAGGGGCAAGAAACACCATATATTTT.

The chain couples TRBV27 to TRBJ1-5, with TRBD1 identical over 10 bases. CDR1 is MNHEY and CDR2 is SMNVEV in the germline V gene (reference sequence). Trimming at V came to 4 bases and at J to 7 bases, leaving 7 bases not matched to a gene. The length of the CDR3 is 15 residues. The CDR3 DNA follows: TGTGCCAGCAGTTCCATGACAGGGGGCGGACAGCCCCAGCATTTT. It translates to CASSSMTGGGQPQHF.

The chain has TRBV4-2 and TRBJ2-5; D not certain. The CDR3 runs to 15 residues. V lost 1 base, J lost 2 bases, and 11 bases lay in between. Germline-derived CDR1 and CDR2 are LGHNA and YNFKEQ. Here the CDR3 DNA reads TGTGCCAGCAGCCAAGCGGGTGGAGTACAAGAGACCCAGTACTTC. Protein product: CASSQAGGVQETQYF.

The CDR3 bases are TGCGCCAGCAGCGATTTGACAGGGGGCTACGAGCAGTACTTC. This encodes CASSDLTGGYEQYF. The chain combines TRBV5-1 with TRBJ2-7; 9 nucleotides match TRBD1. Losses at the gene ends were 4 bases for V and 3 bases for J; bases not matched to a gene: 5. This CDR3 region has 14 residues. In germline, CDR1 is SGHRS, CDR2 YFSETQ.

The CDR3 protein is CAKTGGSNTDTQYF. CDR3 bases: TGTGCCAAGACCGGGGGCTCCAACACAGATACGCAGTATTTT. The chain employs TRBV2 and TRBJ2-3; D is perhaps TRBD1 or TRBD2 (6 bases each). Trimming stripped 10 bases from V and 2 bases from J, with 16 bases between. This CDR3 spans 14 amino acids. Germline V CDR1 and CDR2: SNHLY, FYNNEI.

The CDR3 reads CASSLVGTPSGNTIYF. DNA for the CDR3: TGTGCCAGCAGCTTAGTAGGGACTCCTTCTGGAAACACCATATATTTT. The chain joins TRBV11-2 to TRBJ1-3, with D perhaps matching TRBD1 (5 bases). CDR3 length: 16 residues. Trimming removed 1 base from V and 1 base from J, with 11 bases in between. Germline assignment: CDR1 SGHAT and CDR2 FQNNGV.

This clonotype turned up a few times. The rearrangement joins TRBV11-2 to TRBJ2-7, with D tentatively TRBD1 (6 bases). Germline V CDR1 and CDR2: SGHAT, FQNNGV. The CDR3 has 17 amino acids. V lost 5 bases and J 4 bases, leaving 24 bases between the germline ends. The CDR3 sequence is CASSPTKDSYRWYEQYF. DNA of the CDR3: TGTGCCAGCAGCCCCACCAAGGACAGTTACAGATGGTACGAGCAGTACTTC.

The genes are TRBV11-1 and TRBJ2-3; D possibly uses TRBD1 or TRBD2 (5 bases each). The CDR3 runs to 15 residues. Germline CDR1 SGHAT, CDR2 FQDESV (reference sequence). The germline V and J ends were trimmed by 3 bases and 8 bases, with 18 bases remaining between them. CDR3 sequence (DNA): TGTGCCAGCAGCTTGCCGGGACCCGCAGGTAGTACGCAGTATTTT. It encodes CASSLPGPAGSTQYF. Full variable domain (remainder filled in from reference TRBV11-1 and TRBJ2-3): EAEVAQSPRYKITEKSQAVAFWCDPISGHATLYWYRQILGQGPELLVQFQDESVVDDSQLPKDRFSAERLKGVDSTLKIQPAELGDSAMYLCASSLPGPAGSTQYFGPGTRLTVL.

The CDR3 DNA reads TGTGCCAGCAGCTTGCTAGGGCAGGAAGAGACCCAGTACTTC. This gives the protein CASSLLGQEETQYF. This chain uses TRBV5-5 with TRBJ2-5; D ambiguous. The CDR3 covers 14 residues. Germline V gene data show CDR1 as SGHKS and CDR2 as YYEKEE (reference sequence). Between the trimmed V and J ends, which lost 1 base and 3 bases, there was a span of 10 bases.

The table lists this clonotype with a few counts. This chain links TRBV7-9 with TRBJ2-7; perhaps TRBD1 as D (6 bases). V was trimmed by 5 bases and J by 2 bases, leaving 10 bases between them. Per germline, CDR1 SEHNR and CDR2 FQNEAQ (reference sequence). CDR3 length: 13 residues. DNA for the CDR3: TGTGCCAGCAGCACCGAGGGGGCCTACGAGCAGTACTTC. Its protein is CASSTEGAYEQYF. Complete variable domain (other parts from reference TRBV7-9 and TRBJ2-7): DTGVSQNPRHKITKRGQNVTFRCDPISEHNRLYWYRQTLGQGPEFLTYFQNEAQLEKSRLLSDRFSAERPKGSFSTLEIQRTEQGDSAMYLCASSTEGAYEQYFGPGTRLTVT.

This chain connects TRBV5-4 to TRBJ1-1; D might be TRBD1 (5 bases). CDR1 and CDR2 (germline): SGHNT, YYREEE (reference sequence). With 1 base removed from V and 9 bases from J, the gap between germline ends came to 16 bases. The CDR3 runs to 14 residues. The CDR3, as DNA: TGTGCCAGCAGCTTGTTTTCGACAGAGTATCAAGCTTTCTTT. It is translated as CASSLFSTEYQAFF. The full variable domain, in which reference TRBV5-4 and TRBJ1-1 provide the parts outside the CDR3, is ETGVTQSPTHLIKTRGQQVTLRCSSQSGHNTVSWYQQALGQGPQFIFQYYREEENGRGNFPPRFSGLQFPNYSSELNVNALELDDSALYLCASSLFSTEYQAFFGQGTRLTVV.

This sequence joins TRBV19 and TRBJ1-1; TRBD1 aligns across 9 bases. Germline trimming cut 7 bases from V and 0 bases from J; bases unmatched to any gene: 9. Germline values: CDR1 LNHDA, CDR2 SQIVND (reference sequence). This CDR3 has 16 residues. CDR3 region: CASMTQGAAMNTEAFF. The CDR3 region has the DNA TGTGCCAGTATGACACAGGGGGCGGCCATGAACACTGAAGCTTTCTTT.

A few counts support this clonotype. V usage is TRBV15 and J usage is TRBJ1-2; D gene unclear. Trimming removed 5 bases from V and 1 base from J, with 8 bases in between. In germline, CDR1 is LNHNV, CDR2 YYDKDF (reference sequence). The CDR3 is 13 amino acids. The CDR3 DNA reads TGTGCCACCAGCGAGAGCCGTAACTATGGCTACACCTTC. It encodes CATSESRNYGYTF.

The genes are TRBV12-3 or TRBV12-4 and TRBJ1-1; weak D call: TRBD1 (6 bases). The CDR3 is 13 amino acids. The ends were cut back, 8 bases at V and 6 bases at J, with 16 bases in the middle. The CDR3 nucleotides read TGTGCCAGCTCGGGGGGCGGAAAGTCTGAAGCTTTCTTT. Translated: CASSGGGKSEAFF.

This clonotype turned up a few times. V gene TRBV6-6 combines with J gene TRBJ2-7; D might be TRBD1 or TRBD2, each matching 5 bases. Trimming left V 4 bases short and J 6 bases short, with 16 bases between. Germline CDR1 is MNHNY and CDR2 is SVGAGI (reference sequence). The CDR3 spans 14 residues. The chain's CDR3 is CASSSRARDSEQYF. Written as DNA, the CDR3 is TGTGCCAGCAGTTCGAGGGCCCGTGACAGCGAGCAGTACTTC.

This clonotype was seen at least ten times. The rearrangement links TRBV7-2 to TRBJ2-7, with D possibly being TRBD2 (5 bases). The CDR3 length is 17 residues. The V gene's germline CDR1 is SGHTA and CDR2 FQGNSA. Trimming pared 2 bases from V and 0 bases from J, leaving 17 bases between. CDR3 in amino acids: CASSLYSSGISSYEQYF. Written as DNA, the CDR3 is TGTGCCAGCAGCTTATATTCATCGGGGATCTCCTCCTACGAGCAGTACTTC.